The next 12 T cell receptor beta chains were all read from a single sample in a study of CD8 T cells in Susac syndrome. Reverse transcription of roughly 0.45 to 1 ug RNA used random hexamers. TCRdb re-called the immunoSEQ multiplex PCR reads through MiXCR, storing one row per CDR3 protein. The sample carries some 130,000 distinct CDR3 sequences, 85% to 95% recorded once. Sample: CD8+ T cells from PBMCs. The receptors shown here come from a human donor with Susac syndrome.

The chain links TRBV6-6 to TRBJ2-3; D remains unclear. The CDR3 has 14 residues. Germline CDR1 is MNHNY and CDR2 is SVGAGI (reference sequence). V lost 5 bases, J lost 0 bases, and 9 bases lay in between. The CDR3 bases are TGTGCCAGCAGTCATCGGGCCAGCACAGATACGCAGTATTTT. Its translation is CASSHRASTDTQYF.

J is TRBJ2-1 and V is TRBV27, with D tentatively TRBD1 (5 bases). This CDR3 contains 16 residues. Germline lookup yields CDR1 MNHEY and CDR2 SMNVEV (reference sequence). The V end lost 4 bases, the J end lost 4 bases, and 17 bases lay between the germline ends. CDR3 sequence reads: CASSSSGADLYNEQFF. CDR3 DNA sequence: TGTGCCAGCAGTTCGAGTGGGGCGGACCTATACAATGAGCAGTTCTTC.

The genes are TRBV7-8 and TRBJ2-1, with D hard to call. This CDR3 is built from 13 residues. Deletions cut 3 bases from V and 8 bases from J, with 11 bases between. CDR1 is SGHVS, CDR2 FQNEAQ, per germline. The CDR3 sequence: CASSLKSGDEQFF. CDR3 coding DNA: TGTGCCAGCAGCTTGAAGTCTGGAGATGAGCAGTTCTTC.

This chain connects TRBV15 to TRBJ1-1; D remains ambiguous. The germline CDR1 and CDR2 sequences are LNHNV and YYDKDF (reference sequence). V lost 5 bases to trimming and J lost 3 bases, with 7 bases between them. This CDR3 is 12 amino acids long. CDR3 sequence: CATSRGDTEAFF. In DNA form, the CDR3 reads TGTGCCACCAGCCGGGGTGACACTGAAGCTTTCTTT.

The V gene is TRBV5-1, the J gene TRBJ1-1; TRBD1 matches at 7 bases. Germline V CDR1 and CDR2: SGHRS, YFSETQ. The J segment lost 8 bases and the V segment lost 3 bases, leaving 7 bases of the junction unmatched. The CDR3 runs 13 residues. In nucleotides, the CDR3 is TGCGCCAGCAGCTCAACCACAGGGGACGAAGCTTTCTTT. As protein: CASSSTTGDEAFF.

This chain links TRBV25-1 with TRBJ2-1, with 8 bases identical to TRBD2. The CDR3 length is 17 residues. Per the germline V gene, CDR1 is MGHDK and CDR2 is SYGVNS. J was trimmed by 1 base and V by 2 bases; bases with no gene match: 7. DNA for the CDR3: TGTGCCAGCAGTGAAGGGCTAGCGGGTCCTTCCTACAATGAGCAGTTCTTC. As protein: CASSEGLAGPSYNEQFF.

This chain uses TRBV28 with TRBJ2-7; tentatively, D is TRBD1 (6 bases). The CDR3 is 16 amino acids. Germline V lookup: CDR1 MDHEN, CDR2 SYDVKM. The ends were cut back, 3 bases at V and 2 bases at J, with 17 bases in the middle. The CDR3 loop is CASSFVDRPRAYEQYF. DNA for the CDR3: TGTGCCAGCAGTTTTGTAGACAGGCCGAGGGCCTACGAGCAGTACTTC.

The count of this clonotype is one. The genes are TRBV19 and TRBJ2-1; 11 bases match TRBD2. Per the germline V gene, CDR1 is LNHDA and CDR2 is SQIVND (reference sequence). J gave up 5 bases and V 7 bases, and 13 bases lay outside the gene matches. The CDR3 totals 17 residues. The CDR3 loop is CASTPKASGRRNNEQFF. The CDR3 DNA reads TGTGCCAGTACTCCTAAGGCTAGCGGGAGGCGAAACAATGAGCAGTTCTTC.

V gene TRBV10-3 combines with J gene TRBJ2-7; 9 nucleotides line up with TRBD2. Germline V gene data show CDR1 as ENHRY and CDR2 as SYGVKD. CDR3 size: 14 residues. J was trimmed by 0 bases and V by 6 bases; bases with no gene match: 3. Here the CDR3 DNA reads TGTGCCATCAGCCCTAGCGGGAACTCCTACGAGCAGTACTTC. Translation: CAISPSGNSYEQYF.

This clonotype has only one observation. The chain has TRBV24-1 and TRBJ2-5; 9 bases fit TRBD1. Germline CDR1 reads KGHDR; CDR2 reads SFDVKD. The CDR3 totals 15 residues. With V trimmed by 10 bases and J by 5 bases, 13 bases remained unmatched. The DNA of the CDR3 is TGTGCCACGAGGGACAGGGTGTCGTCGGGGGAGACCCAGTACTTC. Its translation is CATRDRVSSGETQYF.

This chain uses TRBV4-1 with TRBJ1-2; 8 bases fit TRBD1. The CDR3 has 17 residues. J gave up 4 bases and V 0 bases, and 10 bases lay outside the gene matches. Germline loops: CDR1 MGHRA, CDR2 YSYEKL. CDR3 loop: CASSQDPLAGGGYGYTF. CDR3 sequence (DNA): TGCGCCAGCAGCCAAGATCCCCTGGCAGGGGGCGGCTATGGCTACACCTTC.

This chain links TRBV7-9 with TRBJ2-6; D gene uncertain. The CDR3 loop spans 14 amino acids. With 5 bases removed from V and 4 bases from J, the gap between germline ends came to 9 bases. Germline V gene data show CDR1 as SEHNR and CDR2 as FQNEAQ (reference sequence). In DNA, the CDR3 is TGTGCCAGCAGCCAAAGCTTAGGGGCCAACGTCCTGACTTTC. This gives the protein CASSQSLGANVLTF.